This T cell receptor (beta chain) is from a study of blood T cell repertoires in COVID-19. Study details: The samples span acute and convalescent COVID-19 from the United States, Italy and Spain. In each case, the material was cDNA or gDNA derived from T cells, B-cell-depleted T cells, or PBMCs.

Seattle-derived patients entered the study during active infection and were followed longitudinally. The CDR3 length is 15 residues. The ends lost 5 bases at V and 5 bases at J; junction bases unmatched: 5. Germline V lookup: CDR1 SGHVS, CDR2 FQNEAQ. Authors' data handling: Estimates of nucleated cell counts were drawn from the amplification of reference gene primers. Clones were read by immunoSEQ multiplex PCR, and TCRdb kept only the in-frame ones, dropping some. Clonal size and the V and J genes are those of that table, whereas D and trimming came from the DNA. Altogether fewer than 200,000 clones are present, roughly 80% being singletons, with the ten largest covering 7%. This clone was seen just once.

Sequencing was carried out using peripheral blood. This clonotype was sampled from a woman aged 40 to 55 with COVID-19, enrolled during active disease. The gene calls are TRBV7-8 and TRBJ2-2; 10 bases line up with TRBD2. The DNA of the CDR3 is TGTGCCAGCAGCCTTAGGACTAGCGGTACCGGGGAGCTGTTTTTT. This translates into CASSLRTSGTGELFF.